The present entry profiles one T cell receptor (beta chain) with its context. The antigen is unknown. Being one base from a much bigger clone, this may be a read error. Each CDR3 protein gets one entry after TCRdb re-called the reads with MiXCR. The table has hundreds of thousands of distinct CDR3 sequences, around 30% seen once; the top ten hold 11% to 15%. The sample is drawn from a study of T cell repertoires in cytomegalovirus infection. About the research overall: It was recently identified HLA-C-restricted and well-studied HLA-B-restricted CMV epitopes that the study used. Indications came from public TCR beta signatures; they pointed to CMV infection and to a matching HLA type. Findings and limits, study-wide: The ex vivo response was dominated by HLA-C-restricted CMV-specific TCR beta clonotypes. There were carriers of CMV plus the relevant HLA, and cumulative public TCR beta family frequency identified them.

The CDR3 has 14 residues. Germline V gene lookup returns CDR1 SGHVS and CDR2 FNYEAQ. The receptor comes from a human donor in good health (CMV status not recorded). Some clones in this sample may be carry-over from other donors' samples. The chain is built from TRBV7-6 and TRBJ2-2, with D perhaps TRBD1 or TRBD2 (5 bases each). Sequenced here: cultured CD8+ T cells from PBMCs, sampled from culture after CMV antigen stimulation. CDR3 bases: TGTGCTAGCAGCCCGACAGCCTACACCGGGGAGCCGTTTTTT. Its translation: CASSPTAYTGEPFF. Complete variable domain (other parts from reference TRBV7-6 and TRBJ2-2): GAGVSQSPRYKVTKRGQDVALRCDPISGHVSLYWYRQALGQGPEFLTYFNYEAQQDKSGLPNDRFSAERPEGSISTLTIQRTEQRDSAMYRCASSPTAYTGEPFFGEGSRLTVL.